The present TCR beta chain was sequenced within a study of blood T cell repertoires in COVID-19. TCRdb's table, derived via immunoSEQ multiplex PCR, lists solely in-frame clones and lacks some. Seen here are around 150,000 clones, less than 85% observed once, and the top ten hold 7%. V was clipped by 8 bases and J by 2 bases; unmatched bases: 4. The CDR3 totals 14 residues. CDR1 and CDR2 from the germline V gene are SGHAT and FQNNGV. Seattle enrolled patients during active infection and tracked them longitudinally. The sample comprised peripheral blood. The source is a woman between 40 and 55 years old with COVID-19, enrolled during active disease. The chain is built from TRBV11-2 and TRBJ2-1, with TRBD1 matching over 9 bases. The CDR3, as DNA: TGTGCCAGCGGCAGGGACAGGGCCTACAATGAGCAGTTCTTC. Residues: CASGRDRAYNEQFF.